This TCR beta chain appears in the sequencing data of a study of cytotoxic CD8 clonotypes in ibrutinib-treated CLL. Study-wide findings and caveats: Sustained-remission and progressing patients diverged in sampling times. Pretreatment clonality was elevated relative to age-matched healthy donors and paralleled circulating CD8+ T-cell counts.

Note on this clone: Its antigen is as yet unknown.

Sequencing used immunoSEQ multiplex PCR; TCRdb keeps in-frame clones, though not all of them. This sample has about 86,000 clones; around 84% occur once, and the top ten carry about 5.6%. The ends were cut back, 6 bases at V and 0 bases at J, with 11 bases in the middle. This CDR3 region has 15 residues. Germline assignment: CDR1 MDHEN and CDR2 SYDVKM. The chain couples TRBV28 to TRBJ1-4; D gene unclear. The sample in question was PBMCs, obtained before ibrutinib treatment. The source of this sequence is a human donor with chronic lymphocytic leukemia. This chain's CDR3 is CASRRGGATNEKLFF. The CDR3, as DNA: TGTGCCAGCAGACGCGGCGGGGCAACTAATGAAAAACTGTTTTTT. The full variable domain, rest sourced from reference TRBV28 and TRBJ1-4, is DVKVTQSSRYLVKRTGEKVFLECVQDMDHENMFWYRQDPGLGLRLIYFSYDVKMKEKGDIPEGYSVSREKKERFSLILESASTNQTSMYLCASRRGGATNEKLFFGSGTQLSVL.